This T cell receptor (beta chain) appears in the sequencing data of a study of prognosis after radiotherapy for stage I lung cancer. Two rounds of multiplex PCR amplified TCR beta CDR3 from genomic DNA. With primers specific to each TRBV and TRBJ gene, the first-round PCR was performed. TCRdb called the multiplex PCR reads again in MiXCR, with one record for every CDR3 protein. The sample includes approximately 30,000 distinct CDR3 sequences, around 43% of them seen just once. In its sample, this clonotype was seen many times. Germline CDR1 and CDR2: MDHEN and SYDVKM. V lost 7 bases, J lost 3 bases, and 9 bases stayed unmatched. The CDR3 is 18 residues long. CT and PET/CT found no node involvement in any patient, and none had received chemotherapy or radiotherapy before or had other malignancies.

The source is a donor over 45 with non-small cell lung cancer. The V and J genes are TRBV28 and TRBJ2-6; 13 bases are shared with TRBD2. This material consisted of PBMCs, taken before or after stereotactic body radiation therapy (not recorded which). The CDR3 loop reads CASNLRGLAGVGANVLTF. Here the CDR3 DNA reads TGTGCCAGCAACCTCCGAGGACTAGCGGGAGTTGGGGCCAACGTCCTGACTTTC.